Below, 22 T cell receptor beta chains from the same sample are listed, as sequenced in a study of cytomegalovirus exposure and HLA in healthy donors. Data came from immunoSEQ multiplex PCR; TCRdb stores just in-frame clones and leaves some out. The sample carries about 220,000 clones, about 91% recorded once. The sequenced sample consisted of PBMCs. These receptors originate from a woman aged 18-29 years in good health and CMV-seronegative.

This clone was detected only once. The genes are TRBV29-1 and TRBJ2-3, with D unresolved. Between the trimmed V and J ends, which lost 3 bases and 6 bases, there was a span of 13 bases. Germline-derived CDR1 and CDR2 are SQVTM and ANQGSEA. There are 13 residues in the CDR3. The CDR3, as DNA: TGCAGCGTTGACGACTCCTACTGGGATACGCAGTATTTT. It is translated as CSVDDSYWDTQYF.

V is TRBV18 and J is TRBJ2-7; unclear D gene. CDR3 length: 14 amino acids. V shed 4 bases and J shed 1 base, with 11 bases lying between them. CDR1 and CDR2 from the germline V gene are KGHSH and LQKENI. CDR3 region: CASSLETASYEQYF. Here the CDR3 DNA reads TGTGCCAGCTCACTAGAGACTGCTTCCTACGAGCAGTACTTC.

The chain joins TRBV19 to TRBJ2-1; 7 bases match TRBD1. This CDR3 is built from 14 residues. Looked up from germline, CDR1 is LNHDA and CDR2 is SQIVND (reference sequence). V shed 9 bases, J shed 5 bases, and the junction held 10 bases outside the gene matches. The CDR3 bases are TGTGCCAGCAGGGACAGCCCATCGAACAATGAGCAGTTCTTC. Its protein is CASRDSPSNNEQFF.

V is TRBV7-2 and J is TRBJ1-5, with D perhaps TRBD1 (6 bases). CDR3 length: 16 residues. Germline-derived CDR1 and CDR2 are SGHTA and FQGNSA. The germline V and J ends were trimmed by 4 bases and 7 bases, with 20 bases remaining between them. The CDR3 DNA follows: TGTGCCAGCAGCTCCCGTTGGGGGGGCTACAGACAGCCCCAGCATTTT. Translation gives CASSSRWGGYRQPQHF.

This clone was picked up a small number of times. The chain links TRBV28 to TRBJ1-4; weak D call: TRBD1 (5 bases). The length of the CDR3 is 15 residues. V shed 8 bases and J shed 5 bases, with 18 bases lying between them. Germline assignment: CDR1 MDHEN and CDR2 SYDVKM. Here the CDR3 reads CASYSFGGDNEKLFF. The CDR3 coding sequence is TGTGCCAGCTACTCCTTCGGGGGGGACAATGAAAAACTGTTTTTT.

The chain is built from TRBV11-2 and TRBJ2-3, with D perhaps matching TRBD2 (6 bases). Germline CDR1 SGHAT, CDR2 FQNNGV. CDR3 length: 15 amino acids. Deletions cut 2 bases from V and 4 bases from J, with 13 bases between. The CDR3 protein is CASSLNGRTADTQYF. The CDR3 bases are TGTGCCAGCAGCTTAAACGGGAGAACCGCAGATACGCAGTATTTT. Together with reference TRBV11-2 and TRBJ2-3, the CDR3 gives the full variable domain: EAGVAQSPRYKIIEKRQSVAFWCNPISGHATLYWYQQILGQGPKLLIQFQNNGVVDDSQLPKDRFSAERLKGVDSTLKIQPAKLEDSAVYLCASSLNGRTADTQYFGPGTRLTVL.

The CDR3 DNA reads TGCGCCAGCAGCCAAGATCTCCCGGCAGGGACAGATACGCAGTATTTT. Amino acid sequence: CASSQDLPAGTDTQYF. The chain couples TRBV4-3 to TRBJ2-3; a weak D match, TRBD1 (5 bases). This CDR3 contains 16 residues. Trimming took off 0 bases at V and 3 bases at J, with 13 bases between the two ends. Germline CDR1 and CDR2: LGHNA and YSLEER.

This clone was detected only a few times. This chain connects TRBV4-1 to TRBJ1-2; 7 bases are a match to TRBD1. Per the germline V gene, CDR1 is MGHRA and CDR2 is YSYEKL. CDR3 length: 16 amino acids. V shed 1 base, J shed 4 bases, and the junction held 9 bases outside the gene matches. This CDR3 is CASSQGTGGLFYGYTF. The DNA for the CDR3 is TGCGCCAGCAGCCAAGGGACAGGCGGATTATTCTATGGCTACACCTTC.

The chain joins TRBV19 to TRBJ2-5, with 7 bases fitting TRBD2. The CDR3 sequence is 16 residues long. V gave up 3 bases and J gave up 3 bases; unmatched junction bases: 10. Germline V lookup: CDR1 LNHDA, CDR2 SQIVND (reference sequence). CDR3 sequence (DNA): TGTGCCAGTAGTATCCACTTCGGGAGGTCTGAAGAGACCCAGTACTTC. Amino acids: CASSIHFGRSEETQYF.

This clone was recorded only once. The chain recombines TRBV29-1 with TRBJ2-7; 7 bases map to TRBD1. The CDR3 is 12 residues long. V shed 5 bases, J shed 4 bases, and the junction held 5 bases outside the gene matches. Germline V CDR1 and CDR2: SQVTM, ANQGSEA. CDR3 DNA: TGCAGCGTTCCGGGACAGAATTACGAGCAGTACTTC. Encoded protein: CSVPGQNYEQYF.

This chain links TRBV6-6 with TRBJ1-1; 7 nucleotides agree with TRBD1. The CDR3 has 16 residues. V trimming: 5 bases; J trimming: 0 bases; junction bases outside the gene matches: 9. The germline V gene encodes CDR1 MNHNY and CDR2 SVGAGI (reference sequence). CDR3 sequence: CASSRPTGSMNTEAFF. CDR3 nucleotide sequence: TGTGCCAGCAGTCGCCCGACAGGGAGCATGAACACTGAAGCTTTCTTT.

This clone was recorded once. V usage is TRBV2 and J usage is TRBJ2-2; D possibly corresponds to TRBD2 (7 bases). The CDR3 is 17 amino acids. The V and J ends lost 2 bases and 5 bases respectively, with 18 bases between them. Germline lookup yields CDR1 SNHLY and CDR2 FYNNEI. CDR3 DNA: TGTGCCAGCAGTGAAATCGGGGCGGGGGCCAGGACCGGGGAGCTGTTTTTT. Its translation: CASSEIGAGARTGELFF.

The chain couples TRBV4-1 to TRBJ2-5; 14 bases agree with TRBD2. The germline V gene encodes CDR1 MGHRA and CDR2 YSYEKL. V shed 2 bases, J shed 2 bases, and the junction held 4 bases outside the gene matches. The CDR3 is 17 amino acids. CDR3 sequence reads: CASSQWGLAGVQETQYF. The DNA of the CDR3 is TGCGCCAGCAGCCAATGGGGACTAGCGGGAGTTCAAGAGACCCAGTACTTC.

V and J are TRBV27 and TRBJ2-2; TRBD2 matches at 9 bases. This CDR3 spans 19 amino acids. With 2 bases clipped from V and 2 bases from J, the junction kept 12 bases outside the gene matches. Per germline, CDR1 MNHEY and CDR2 SMNVEV (reference sequence). CDR3 loop: CASSLPFRGLAGNTGELFF. The DNA for the CDR3 is TGTGCCAGCAGTTTACCCTTTCGAGGGCTAGCGGGAAACACCGGGGAGCTGTTTTTT.

This chain connects TRBV7-3 to TRBJ2-7, with 7 bases lining up with TRBD2. J gave up 3 bases and V 6 bases, and 14 bases lay outside the gene matches. CDR3 length: 16 amino acids. Germline CDR1 is SGHTA and CDR2 is FQGTGA. The CDR3 DNA is TGTGCCAGCAGTCCCCCCGGGGGGTGCCTGAGCTACGAGCAGTACTTC. Translated, it gives CASSPPGGCLSYEQYF.

The V gene is TRBV10-3, the J gene TRBJ1-3; tentatively, D is TRBD1 (5 bases). In germline, CDR1 is ENHRY, CDR2 SYGVKD. V lost 2 bases to trimming and J lost 4 bases, with 9 bases between them. This CDR3 has 14 amino acids. The CDR3 DNA follows: TGTGCCATCAGTGAGATCAGGGAAGGAAACACCATATATTTT. Translating it yields CAISEIREGNTIYF.

The chain carries TRBV9 and TRBJ2-2, with 7 positions matching TRBD2. V was clipped by 3 bases and J by 0 bases; unmatched bases: 8. CDR1 and CDR2 (germline): SGDLS, YYNGEE. The CDR3 runs to 17 residues. The CDR3 DNA is TGTGCCAGCAGCGCCATAGATGGACTAGCGAACACCGGGGAGCTGTTTTTT. Translation: CASSAIDGLANTGELFF.

This clone was detected once. V usage is TRBV5-1 and J usage is TRBJ2-1; 8 nucleotides line up with TRBD2. V dropped 0 bases and J dropped 9; count of bases not matched to a gene: 11. The CDR3 consists of 16 residues. CDR1 is SGHRS, CDR2 YFSETQ, per germline. The CDR3 is CASSLAGGGIMGEQFF. CDR3 in DNA: TGCGCCAGCAGCTTGGCCGGGGGGGGCATAATGGGTGAGCAGTTCTTC.

This chain uses TRBV4-1 with TRBJ1-3, with TRBD1 identical over 10 bases. The CDR3 is 16 residues long. Germline-derived CDR1 and CDR2 are MGHRA and YSYEKL. Losses at the gene ends were 3 bases for V and 5 bases for J; bases not matched to a gene: 7. Here the CDR3 DNA reads TGCGCCAGCAGCCAGCCGACAGGGGGCGATCGAAACACCATATATTTT. Translated: CASSQPTGGDRNTIYF.

The V call is TRBV4-1, the J call TRBJ1-1, with 11 bases identical to TRBD1. V trimming: 1 base; J trimming: 4 bases; junction bases outside the gene matches: 2. CDR1 is MGHRA and CDR2 is YSYEKL in the germline V gene. The CDR3 has 15 amino acids. CDR3 coding DNA: TGCGCCAGCAGCCAAGTAGGACAGGGGGCCACTGAAGCTTTCTTT. Translated, it gives CASSQVGQGATEAFF.

The rearrangement links TRBV5-4 to TRBJ2-3; perhaps TRBD1 as D (5 bases). V was clipped by 3 bases and J by 5 bases, with 7 bases between them. From germline, CDR1 is SGHNT and CDR2 YYREEE (reference sequence). This CDR3 comprises 12 residues. The CDR3 region is CASSSGLDTQYF. CDR3 coding DNA: TGTGCCAGCAGCTCAGGGCTAGATACGCAGTATTTT.

This chain links TRBV19 with TRBJ2-3; D gene uncertain. V lost 0 bases to trimming and J lost 5 bases, with 9 bases between them. The CDR3 runs to 14 residues. Germline values: CDR1 LNHDA, CDR2 SQIVND (reference sequence). This CDR3 is CASSIEGGQDTQYF. The CDR3 DNA is TGTGCCAGTAGTATAGAGGGTGGGCAAGATACGCAGTATTTT.